These T cell receptor beta chains were read from a single sample in a study of metastatic and nonmetastatic thyroid tumors. With MiXCR, TCRdb reprocessed the PCR reads. Among 25,000 to 35,000 clones, 4% were seen once, and the ten largest hold 20% to 25%. What was sequenced was blood. The origin of the receptors is a female donor with papillary thyroid cancer or a benign thyroid nodule (not recorded which). Some clones in this sample may be carry-over from other donors' samples. CDR3s include the opening cysteine and the closing phenylalanine or tryptophan. Each record gives: J gene, V gene, D gene, clone size, CDR3 protein, CDR3 DNA. A D gene is named only where the DNA matches it firmly. The size entry is marked missing in some rows and otherwise reads once, few, many or a size class.

TRBJ1-2 TRBV4-1 TRBD1 many CASSQAGGGAAYGYTF TGCGCCAGCAGCCAAGCAGGGGGGGGGGCCGCCTATGGCTACACCTTC
TRBJ2-5 TRBV9 TRBD1 medium-sized CASSSGQQETQYF TGTGCCAGCAGCTCGGGACAGCAAGAGACCCAGTACTTC
TRBJ2-7 TRBV5-1 TRBD1 few CASSRDRAPFPAYEQYF TGCGCCAGCAGCCGGGACAGGGCTCCATTTCCGGCCTACGAGCAGTACTTC
TRBJ2-3 TRBV19 TRBD2 many CASRLAGADTQYF TGTGCCAGCCGACTAGCGGGAGCAGATACGCAGTATTTT
TRBJ1-2 TRBV11-2 NA many CASSFPEGVEMGDGYTF TGTGCCAGCAGCTTCCCGGAGGGGGTAGAAATGGGGGATGGCTACACCTTC
TRBJ1-5 TRBV6-1 NA NA CASSYALNQPQHF TGTGCCAGCAGTTACGCGCTCAATCAGCCCCAGCATTTT
TRBJ2-7 TRBV28 NA medium-sized CASSLRGLYEQYF TGTGCCAGCAGTTTACGGGGGCTGTACGAGCAGTACTTC
TRBJ2-2 TRBV28 NA few CASRPQASGRTGELFF TGTGCCAGCAGGCCTCAGGCAAGCGGTAGAACCGGGGAGCTGTTTTTT
TRBJ2-1 TRBV15 NA NA CATSRGPMGTSYNEQFF TGTGCCACCAGCAGAGGACCCATGGGTACGTCCTACAATGAGCAGTTCTTC
TRBJ1-3 TRBV6-1 NA few CASSELAGSGNTIYF TGTGCCAGCAGTGAATTGGCAGGCTCTGGAAACACCATATATTTT
TRBJ1-1 TRBV29-1 NA many CSVLRGGAGTEAFF TGCAGCGTCCTTCGGGGGGGCGCGGGAACTGAAGCTTTCTTT
TRBJ1-3 TRBV15 NA few CATSRYSGSGNTIYF TGTGCCACCAGCAGATATTCAGGTTCTGGAAACACCATATATTTT
TRBJ1-2 TRBV6-1 NA few CASSEDWGNYGYTF TGTGCCAGCAGTGAAGATTGGGGAAACTATGGCTACACCTTC
TRBJ2-3 TRBV27 TRBD1 medium-sized CASSIRTGALSTDTQYF TGTGCCAGCAGTATAAGGACAGGGGCCCTTAGCACAGATACGCAGTATTTT
TRBJ2-3 TRBV27 NA many CASSLSRPDTQYF TGTGCCAGCAGTTTAAGTCGGCCAGATACGCAGTATTTT
TRBJ1-2 TRBV3-1 NA NA CASSQGHLEGYTF TGTGCCAGCAGCCAAGGACACCTGGAGGGCTACACCTTC
TRBJ2-7 TRBV12-3/TRBV12-4 NA NA CASGRTGEPHEQYF TGTGCCAGCGGTAGGACCGGGGAGCCCCACGAGCAGTACTTC
TRBJ2-5 TRBV7-9 NA NA CASSRPGETQYF TGTGCCAGCAGCCGCCCCGGAGAGACCCAGTACTTC
TRBJ2-7 TRBV5-6 NA many CASTAGPGYEQYF TGTGCCAGCACTGCCGGACCCGGCTACGAGCAGTACTTC
TRBJ2-1 TRBV20-1 NA NA CSASPLGWGNEQFF TGCAGTGCTAGTCCTCTGGGGTGGGGAAATGAGCAGTTCTTC
TRBJ2-2 TRBV3-1 NA many CASSQIPLSGELFF TGTGCCAGCAGCCAGATTCCCCTCTCAGGGGAGCTGTTTTTT
TRBJ2-1 TRBV5-1 TRBD2 NA CASSLMASGVYSEQFF TGCGCCAGCAGCTTGATGGCTAGCGGGGTCTACAGTGAGCAGTTCTTC
TRBJ1-2 TRBV3-1 NA NA CASSQWRGGNGYTF TGTGCCAGCAGCCAGTGGAGAGGGGGTAATGGCTACACCTTC
TRBJ2-7 TRBV19 NA few CASSIQAGSYEQYF TGTGCCAGTAGTATTCAGGCAGGTTCCTACGAGCAGTACTTC
TRBJ2-1 TRBV2 TRBD2 few CASREILAGEYNEQFF TGTGCCAGCAGGGAAATACTAGCGGGAGAGTACAATGAGCAGTTCTTC
TRBJ2-7 TRBV27 TRBD1 NA CASILFWDRDSHEQYF TGTGCCAGCATTTTATTCTGGGACAGGGATTCGCACGAGCAGTACTTC
TRBJ1-1 TRBV18 NA many CASSPPDSRREAFF TGTGCCAGCTCACCACCGGACAGCCGCCGCGAAGCTTTCTTT
TRBJ2-1 TRBV7-8 TRBD2 many CASSLGTSWYNEQFF TGTGCCAGCAGCCTCGGGACTAGCTGGTACAATGAGCAGTTCTTC
TRBJ1-2 TRBV6-2/TRBV6-3 TRBD1 few CASSEFGGAGGGYTF TGTGCCAGCAGTGAATTCGGCGGGGCAGGGGGTGGCTACACCTTC
TRBJ2-3 TRBV24-1 TRBD2 many CATSDSGLAGADTQYF TGTGCCACCAGTGACTCAGGACTAGCGGGAGCCGATACGCAGTATTTT
TRBJ2-7 TRBV5-4 NA NA CASSQVGGEQYF TGTGCCAGCAGCCAAGTGGGGGGCGAGCAGTACTTC
TRBJ2-7 TRBV28 NA NA CASRRAELGTLYEQYF TGTGCCAGCAGACGGGCGGAGCTAGGGACACTCTACGAGCAGTACTTC
TRBJ2-3 TRBV2 NA NA CASSGRGYADTQYF TGTGCCAGCAGTGGGCGGGGTTACGCAGATACGCAGTATTTT
TRBJ2-1 TRBV24-1 NA NA CATSDWDHNEQFF TGTGCCACCAGTGATTGGGACCACAATGAGCAGTTCTTC
TRBJ2-3 TRBV3-1 TRBD1 many CASSQEDRGWRGDTQYF TGTGCCAGCAGCCAAGAGGACAGGGGGTGGAGGGGAGATACGCAGTATTTT
TRBJ1-2 TRBV7-8 NA many CASSWGVDYGYTF TGTGCCAGCAGCTGGGGGGTGGACTATGGCTACACCTTC
TRBJ1-2 TRBV19 TRBD1 many CASSITGTAFYGYTF TGTGCCAGTAGCATTACCGGGACAGCTTTCTATGGCTACACCTTC
TRBJ2-1 TRBV25-1 TRBD2 many CASRLAGAYNEQFF TGTGCCAGCAGACTAGCGGGAGCTTACAATGAGCAGTTCTTC
TRBJ2-2 TRBV19 TRBD2 medium-sized CASSPSGRANAGELFF TGTGCCAGTAGTCCTAGCGGGAGGGCCAACGCCGGGGAGCTGTTTTTT
TRBJ2-2 TRBV6-1 NA few CASSESEFGAGELFF TGTGCCAGCAGTGAATCGGAGTTCGGTGCCGGGGAGCTGTTTTTT
TRBJ1-3 TRBV2 NA few CASSGLLTYSGNTIYF TGTGCCAGCAGTGGATTGTTAACCTACTCTGGAAACACCATATATTTT
TRBJ2-7 TRBV6-1 TRBD1 NA CASRPTGVSYEQYF TGTGCCAGCAGACCGACAGGGGTGTCCTACGAGCAGTACTTC
TRBJ1-6 TRBV6-2/TRBV6-3 TRBD1 NA CASTFPQGAENSPLHF TGTGCCAGCACTTTCCCACAGGGGGCGGAAAACTCACCCCTCCACTTT
TRBJ2-4 TRBV5-1 NA many CASRDQGSSEDIQYF TGCGCCAGCAGGGACCAGGGGTCTAGCGAGGACATTCAGTACTTC
TRBJ2-7 TRBV27 NA NA CASSLRVLVHDQYF TGTGCCAGCAGTTTACGAGTGCTCGTCCACGATCAGTACTTC
TRBJ2-3 TRBV5-1 NA many CASSLDADTQYF TGCGCCAGCAGCTTGGATGCGGATACGCAGTATTTT
TRBJ2-2 TRBV5-5 TRBD2 NA CASSPGGPGGRTGELFF TGTGCCAGCAGCCCCGGAGGGCCGGGAGGGAGGACCGGGGAGCTGTTTTTT
TRBJ2-3 TRBV27 NA NA CASSSPPDTQYF TGTGCCAGCAGCTCCCCCCCAGATACGCAGTATTTT
TRBJ2-7 TRBV6-2/TRBV6-3 NA medium-sized CASSSPLRPTYEQYF TGTGCCAGCAGTTCCCCACTACGCCCGACCTACGAGCAGTACTTC
TRBJ1-1 TRBV7-8 NA few CASSQEYRVSAFF TGTGCCAGCAGCCAAGAATACAGGGTTTCCGCTTTCTTT